This T cell receptor (beta chain) was found in a study of PD-1 blockade in mismatch repair-deficient tumors. Profiled with immunoSEQ multiplex PCR; TCRdb holds only in-frame clones, not every one. The sample shows roughly 130,000 clones, around nine tenths of them seen only once. Germline CDR1 reads SGHAT; CDR2 reads FQNNGV. V gave up 3 bases and J gave up 4 bases, with 6 bases separating them. The CDR3 contains 13 residues. The table lists this clone with a count of one. The receptor's source is an adult with mismatch repair-deficient cancer. J is TRBJ1-4 and V is TRBV11-2; the D is unclear. Material: peripheral blood, obtained approximately 72 weeks after starting pembrolizumab. The CDR3 DNA sequence: TGTGCCAGCAGCTTCGTGGTTAATGAAAAACTGTTTTTT. It yields the protein CASSFVVNEKLFF.